Described below is a single TCR beta chain sequence and its context. This sample was included in a study of T cells in Graves' hyperthyroidism and ophthalmopathy. CDR1 SGHVS and CDR2 FQNEAQ come from the germline V gene. This CDR3 comprises 15 residues. Trimming stripped 6 bases from V and 7 bases from J, with 16 bases between. From RNA transcripts, TCR beta CDR3 regions were amplified. HTBI primers drove first-round RT-PCR of the TCR CDR3. TCRdb reprocessed the multiplex PCR reads with MiXCR, giving one entry per CDR3 protein. The table lists roughly 700,000 distinct CDR3 sequences, 35% of them singletons, with less than 35% in the top ten.

Sequencing used blood. This sequence originates from a woman in her forties with Graves' hyperthyroidism. The V and J genes are TRBV7-8 and TRBJ1-6; tentative D call: TRBD1 (5 bases). CDR3 DNA: TGTGCCAGCAGTCCCCAGGCAGGGTGGAATTCACCCCTCCACTTT. Translation gives CASSPQAGWNSPLHF.